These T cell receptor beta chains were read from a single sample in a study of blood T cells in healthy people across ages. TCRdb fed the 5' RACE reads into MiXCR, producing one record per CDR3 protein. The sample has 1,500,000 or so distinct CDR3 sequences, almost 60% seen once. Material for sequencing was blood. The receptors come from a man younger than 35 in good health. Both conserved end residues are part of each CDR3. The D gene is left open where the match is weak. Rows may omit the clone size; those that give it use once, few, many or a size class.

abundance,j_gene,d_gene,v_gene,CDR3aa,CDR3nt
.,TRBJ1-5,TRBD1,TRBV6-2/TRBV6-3,CASSFGDSEGPQHF,TGTGCCAGCAGTTTTGGGGACAGCGAGGGGCCCCAGCATTTT
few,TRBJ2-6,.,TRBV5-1,CASSLTTASGANVLTF,TGCGCCAGCAGCTTGACTACGGCCTCTGGGGCCAACGTCCTGACTTTC
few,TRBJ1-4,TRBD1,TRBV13,CASSLGLRTGFVLREKLFF,TGTGCCAGCAGCTTAGGCCTGAGGACAGGCTTTGTTCTGCGTGAAAAACTGTTTTTT
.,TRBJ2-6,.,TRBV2,CASSPEAPLSGANVLTF,TGTGCCAGCAGCCCCGAGGCGCCCCTGTCTGGCGCCAACGTCCTGACTTTC
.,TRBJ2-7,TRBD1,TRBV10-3,CAIGQEGYEQYF,TGTGCCATCGGACAGGAAGGCTACGAGCAGTACTTC
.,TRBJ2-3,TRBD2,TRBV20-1,CSGPGRGADTQYF,TGCAGTGGTCCTGGACGGGGGGCAGATACGCAGTATTTT
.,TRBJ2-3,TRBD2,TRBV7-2,CASSSGTSGGTDTQYF,TGTGCCAGCAGCTCGGGGACTAGCGGAGGCACAGATACGCAGTATTTT
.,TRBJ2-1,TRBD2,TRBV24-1,CATSAGLAGGNNEQFF,TGTGCCACCAGTGCCGGACTAGCGGGAGGGAACAATGAGCAGTTCTTC
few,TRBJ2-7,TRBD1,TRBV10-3,CAISEAGTGGQDEQYF,TGTGCCATCAGTGAGGCCGGGACAGGGGGCCAGGACGAGCAGTACTTC
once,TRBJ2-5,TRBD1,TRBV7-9,CASNLVRDRGNEQYF,TGTGCCAGCAACTTAGTGCGGGACAGGGGTAATGAGCAGTACTTC
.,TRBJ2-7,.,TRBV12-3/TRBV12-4,CASSLRSIYEQYF,TGTGCCAGCAGTTTACGGTCGATCTACGAGCAGTACTTC
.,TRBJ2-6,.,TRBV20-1,CSASLWNRHSGANVLTF,TGCAGTGCTAGTCTTTGGAACAGGCACTCTGGGGCCAACGTCCTGACTTTC
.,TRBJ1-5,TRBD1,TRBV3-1,CASSYQTGQEQPQHF,TGTGCCAGCAGCTATCAGACAGGGCAGGAACAGCCCCAGCATTTT
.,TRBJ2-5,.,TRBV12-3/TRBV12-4,CASSTVGGETQYF,TGTGCCAGCAGCACAGTGGGAGGCGAGACCCAGTACTTC
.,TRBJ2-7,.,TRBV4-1,CASSQRTAPYEQYF,TGCGCCAGCAGCCAACGAACAGCTCCCTACGAGCAGTACTTC
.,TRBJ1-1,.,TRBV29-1,CSVDGNTEAFF,TGCAGCGTTGATGGGAACACTGAAGCTTTCTTT
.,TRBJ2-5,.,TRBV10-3,CAIARAVQETQYF,TGTGCCATAGCCCGGGCAGTCCAAGAGACCCAGTACTTC
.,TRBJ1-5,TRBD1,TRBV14,CASSPGQAHLPQHF,TGTGCCAGCAGCCCTGGACAGGCCCACTTGCCCCAGCATTTT
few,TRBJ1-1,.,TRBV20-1,CSAFPPGVAEAFF,TGCAGTGCTTTTCCCCCAGGGGTTGCTGAAGCTTTCTTT
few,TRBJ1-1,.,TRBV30,CAWKDRQNTEAFF,TGTGCCTGGAAGGACCGTCAAAACACTGAAGCTTTCTTT
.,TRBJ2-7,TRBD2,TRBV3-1,CASSQTRGGNEQYF,TGTGCCAGCAGCCAAACCCGGGGGGGGAACGAGCAGTACTTC
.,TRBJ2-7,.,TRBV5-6,CASSLDVSGNSYEQYF,TGTGCCAGCAGCTTGGATGTGTCAGGAAACTCCTACGAGCAGTACTTC
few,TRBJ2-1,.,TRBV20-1,CSARDDDYNEQFF,TGCAGTGCTAGAGATGACGACTACAATGAGCAGTTCTTC
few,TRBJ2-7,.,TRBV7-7,CASSSRQLAYEDEQYF,TGTGCTAGCAGCTCTCGACAATTAGCATATGAAGACGAGCAGTACTTC
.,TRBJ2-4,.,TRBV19,CASSIGASAKNIQYF,TGTGCCAGTAGTATAGGTGCTAGCGCCAAAAACATTCAGTACTTC
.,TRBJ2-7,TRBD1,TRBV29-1,CSVLGTGVTYEQYF,TGCAGCGTGCTTGGGACAGGGGTCACCTACGAGCAGTACTTC
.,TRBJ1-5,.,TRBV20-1,CSARVIVEGSQPQHF,TGCAGTGCTAGGGTTATTGTGGAGGGGAGTCAGCCCCAGCATTTT
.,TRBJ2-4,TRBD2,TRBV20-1,CSASLTSGRTGNIQYF,TGCAGTGCTAGCCTGACTAGCGGGAGAACGGGTAACATTCAGTACTTC
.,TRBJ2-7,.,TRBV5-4,CASSLGGGTQIAYEQYF,TGTGCCAGCAGCTTGGGAGGCGGGACACAGATTGCCTACGAGCAGTACTTC